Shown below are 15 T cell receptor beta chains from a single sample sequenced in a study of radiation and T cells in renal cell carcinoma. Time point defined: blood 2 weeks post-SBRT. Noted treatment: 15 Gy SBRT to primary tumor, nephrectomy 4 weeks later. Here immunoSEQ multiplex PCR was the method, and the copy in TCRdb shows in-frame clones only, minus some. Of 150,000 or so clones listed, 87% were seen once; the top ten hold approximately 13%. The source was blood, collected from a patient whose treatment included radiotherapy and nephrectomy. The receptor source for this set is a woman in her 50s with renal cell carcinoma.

DNA of the CDR3: TGTGCCAGTGGACAAGGGACAGGGGGCCTCGAGACCCAGTACTTC. It yields the protein CASGQGTGGLETQYF. The chain couples TRBV19 to TRBJ2-5; 12 positions agree with TRBD1. The trim removed 8 bases at V and 5 bases at J, leaving 9 bases unmatched. From germline, CDR1 is LNHDA and CDR2 SQIVND (reference sequence). The CDR3 extends over 15 amino acids. Drawing the rest from reference TRBV19 and TRBJ2-5, the complete variable domain is DGGITQSPKYLFRKEGQNVTLSCEQNLNHDAMYWYRQDPGQGLRLIYYSQIVNDFQKGDIAEGYSVSREKKESFPLTVTSAQKNPTAFYLCASGQGTGGLETQYFGPGTRLLVL.

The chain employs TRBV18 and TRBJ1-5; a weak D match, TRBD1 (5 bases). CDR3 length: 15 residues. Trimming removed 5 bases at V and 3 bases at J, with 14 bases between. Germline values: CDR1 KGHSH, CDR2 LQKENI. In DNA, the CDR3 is TGTGCCAGCTCATCAGGGTCGCAGAACAATCAGCCCCAGCATTTT. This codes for CASSSGSQNNQPQHF.

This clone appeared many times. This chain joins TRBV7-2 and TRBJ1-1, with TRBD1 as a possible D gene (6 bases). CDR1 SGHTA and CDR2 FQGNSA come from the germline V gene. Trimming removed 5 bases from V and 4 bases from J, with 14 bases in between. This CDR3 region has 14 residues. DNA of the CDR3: TGTGCCAGCAGCCTCCTGACAGGTACCACTGAAGCTTTCTTT. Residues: CASSLLTGTTEAFF.

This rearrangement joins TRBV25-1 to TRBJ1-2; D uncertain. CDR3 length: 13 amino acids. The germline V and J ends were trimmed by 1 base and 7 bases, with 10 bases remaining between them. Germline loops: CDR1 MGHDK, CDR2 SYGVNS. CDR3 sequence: CASSELIGGGYTF. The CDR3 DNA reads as TGTGCCAGCAGTGAATTAATTGGTGGTGGCTACACCTTC.

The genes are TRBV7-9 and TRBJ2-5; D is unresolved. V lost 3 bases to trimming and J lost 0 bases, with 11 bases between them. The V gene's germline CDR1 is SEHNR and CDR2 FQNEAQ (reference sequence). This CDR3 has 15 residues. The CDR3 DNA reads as TGTGCCAGCAGCTTGACCGGGTCCTACCAAGAGACCCAGTACTTC. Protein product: CASSLTGSYQETQYF.

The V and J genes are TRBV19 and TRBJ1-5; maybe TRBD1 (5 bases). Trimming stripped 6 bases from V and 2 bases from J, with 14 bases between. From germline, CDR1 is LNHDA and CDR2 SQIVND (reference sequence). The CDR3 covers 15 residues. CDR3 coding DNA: TGTGCCAGTAGCGGGCAGGGTCGCGGCAATCAGCCCCAGCATTTT. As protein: CASSGQGRGNQPQHF.

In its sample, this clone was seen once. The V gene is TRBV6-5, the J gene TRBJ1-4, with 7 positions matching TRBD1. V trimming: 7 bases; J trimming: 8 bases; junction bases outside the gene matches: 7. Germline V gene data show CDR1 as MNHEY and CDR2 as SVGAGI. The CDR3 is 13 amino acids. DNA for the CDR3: TGTGCCAGCACCGAAATGACAGGGGAAAAACTGTTTTTT. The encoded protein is CASTEMTGEKLFF.

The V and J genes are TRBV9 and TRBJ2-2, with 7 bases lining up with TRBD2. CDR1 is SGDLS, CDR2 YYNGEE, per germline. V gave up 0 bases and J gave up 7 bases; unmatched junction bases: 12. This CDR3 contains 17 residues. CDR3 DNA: TGTGCCAGCAGCGTAGAGCGGGGCCCGGGCCTGGTCGGGGAGCTGTTTTTT. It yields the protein CASSVERGPGLVGELFF.

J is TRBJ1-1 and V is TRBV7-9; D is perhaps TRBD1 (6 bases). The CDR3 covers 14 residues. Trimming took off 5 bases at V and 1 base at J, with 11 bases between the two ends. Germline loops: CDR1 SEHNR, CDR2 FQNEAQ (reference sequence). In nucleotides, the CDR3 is TGTGCCAGCAGCCAAGGGACAAGGAACACTGAAGCTTTCTTT. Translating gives CASSQGTRNTEAFF.

This CDR3 reads CASSMGRNQETQYF. CDR3 DNA: TGTGCCAGTAGTATGGGACGGAACCAAGAGACCCAGTACTTC. The chain employs TRBV19 and TRBJ2-5; tentatively, D is TRBD1 or TRBD2 (5 bases each). There are 14 residues in the CDR3. The V gene's germline CDR1 is LNHDA and CDR2 SQIVND (reference sequence). Trimming took 3 bases from V and 0 from J, leaving 8 bases between them. Full variable domain (remainder filled in from reference TRBV19 and TRBJ2-5): DGGITQSPKYLFRKEGQNVTLSCEQNLNHDAMYWYRQDPGQGLRLIYYSQIVNDFQKGDIAEGYSVSREKKESFPLTVTSAQKNPTAFYLCASSMGRNQETQYFGPGTRLLVL.

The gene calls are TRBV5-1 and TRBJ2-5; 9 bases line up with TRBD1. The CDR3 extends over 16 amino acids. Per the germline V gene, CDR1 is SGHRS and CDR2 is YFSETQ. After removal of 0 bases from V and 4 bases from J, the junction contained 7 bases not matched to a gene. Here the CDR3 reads CASSLAGTGLGETQYF. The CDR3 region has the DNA TGCGCCAGCAGCTTGGCCGGGACAGGGCTCGGAGAGACCCAGTACTTC.

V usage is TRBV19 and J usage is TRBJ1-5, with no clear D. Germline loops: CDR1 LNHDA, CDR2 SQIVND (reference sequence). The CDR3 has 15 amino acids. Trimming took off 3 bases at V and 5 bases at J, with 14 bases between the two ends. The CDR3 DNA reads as TGTGCCAGTAGTATGGATACGGTTAGGGATCAGCCCCAGCATTTT. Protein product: CASSMDTVRDQPQHF.

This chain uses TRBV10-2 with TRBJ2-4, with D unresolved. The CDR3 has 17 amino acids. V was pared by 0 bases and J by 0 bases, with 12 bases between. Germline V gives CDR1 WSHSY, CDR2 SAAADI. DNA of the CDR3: TGCGCCAGCAGTGAGTCGTCCGCCCGGGCAGCCAAAAACATTCAGTACTTC. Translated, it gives CASSESSARAAKNIQYF.

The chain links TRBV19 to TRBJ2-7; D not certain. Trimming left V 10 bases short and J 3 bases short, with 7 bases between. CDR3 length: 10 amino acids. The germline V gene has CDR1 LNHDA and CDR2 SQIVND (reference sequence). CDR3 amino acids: CATLRYEQYF. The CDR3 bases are TGTGCCACGCTTCGCTACGAGCAGTACTTC.

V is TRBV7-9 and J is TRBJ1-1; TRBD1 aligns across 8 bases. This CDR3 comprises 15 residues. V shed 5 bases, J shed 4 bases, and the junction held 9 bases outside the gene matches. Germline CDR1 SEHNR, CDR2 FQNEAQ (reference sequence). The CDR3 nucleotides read TGTGCCAGCAGCCCAGGACAGGGCGCCCCCACTGAAGCTTTCTTT. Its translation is CASSPGQGAPTEAFF.